The T cell receptor beta chain described here comes from a study of blood T cells in healthy people across ages. General study results and limits: Unknown donor CMV status possibly confounded expanded clonotype changes.

A second PCR of about 6 to 12 cycles used a sample-barcoded 5' primer and a J-beta primer mix. Via MiXCR, TCRdb re-called the 5' RACE reads, giving one row per CDR3 protein. This sample has fewer than 700,000 distinct CDR3 sequences, with less than 45% found just once. CDR1 and CDR2 from the germline V gene are MGHDK and SYGVNS. V lost 4 bases to trimming and J lost 5 bases; unmatched junction nucleotides: 8. The CDR3 totals 16 residues. As for this clonotype: No antigen is known for it.

The material sequenced was blood. The chain recombines TRBV25-1 with TRBJ1-2, with TRBD1 identical over 12 bases. The source of this sequence is an older man in good health. In DNA form, the CDR3 reads TGTGCCAGCAGTGTGGGGACAGGGGGCTTTCCTTATGGCTACACCTTC. It translates to CASSVGTGGFPYGYTF.